This T cell receptor beta chain was identified in a study of cytomegalovirus exposure and HLA in healthy donors. Regarding the study as a whole: About 87% or about 30% of the time was how often most TCR beta V segments were productive, according to an earlier analysis. Later analysis demonstrated an association between a missense DCLRE1C variant and TCR beta V- and J-gene trimming. TCR beta chains numbering 150 to 200 were designated cytomegalovirus-associated.

CDR1 and CDR2 from the germline V gene are SGHTA and FQGNSA. The V end was cut by 2 bases, the J end by 5 bases, with 21 bases between. CDR3 length equals 17 residues. Researchers ran the PCR with 60 Vbeta and 13 Jbeta primers. Only in-frame clones appear in the TCRdb table, and some are missing; sequencing was by immunoSEQ multiplex PCR. Counted here are some 180,000 clones, 73% occurring once; the ten biggest clones make up approximately 5.6%. Details on this clone: What it recognizes is unknown.

The clonotype was recovered from a woman younger than 30 in good health and CMV-seropositive. The chain uses TRBV7-2 and TRBJ2-5; tentatively, D is TRBD2 (6 bases). The sequencing sample was made of PBMCs. The DNA for the CDR3 is TGTGCCAGCAGCTTATCTCAAAGCCCGGGAGCCCGGGAGACCCAGTACTTC. Its translation: CASSLSQSPGARETQYF.